Listed here is a single TCR beta chain. CDR1 is LGHNA, CDR2 YNFKEQ, per germline. CDR3 length: 15 residues. Trimming shortened V by 0 bases and J by 9 bases, and 15 bases separated the two germline ends. The sample belongs to a study of blood T cell repertoires in COVID-19. All recovered Cohort 3 donors got two negative PCRs, got clearance, or saw symptom resolution. In the authors' workflow: Reference gene primer amplification in the assay estimated nucleated cell counts. Generated by immunoSEQ multiplex PCR, the TCRdb table keeps only in-frame clones and is missing some. For V, J and clone size, that table is used; D and trimming come from the DNA. The sample has roughly 340,000 clones; 85% to 90% are singletons.

The sequencing input was PBMCs or T cells enriched from blood (not recorded which). The chain couples TRBV4-2 to TRBJ1-3; possible D gene TRBD1, 5 bases. The source is a young man who had recovered from COVID-19. CDR3 sequence (DNA): TGTGCCAGCAGCCAAGATCGTACGGGGGGAGGCACCATATATTTT. It yields the protein CASSQDRTGGGTIYF.